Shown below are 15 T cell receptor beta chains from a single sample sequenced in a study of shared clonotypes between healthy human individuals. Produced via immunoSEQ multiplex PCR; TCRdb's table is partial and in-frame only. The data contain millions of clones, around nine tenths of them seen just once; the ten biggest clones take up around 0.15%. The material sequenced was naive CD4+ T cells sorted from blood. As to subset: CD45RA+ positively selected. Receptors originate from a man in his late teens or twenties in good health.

CDR3 amino acids: CASSPPFESTDTQYF. The CDR3 DNA reads TGTGCCAGCTCACCTCCCTTCGAGTCCACAGATACGCAGTATTTT. V is TRBV18 and J is TRBJ2-3; D is ambiguous. CDR1 is KGHSH, CDR2 LQKENI, per germline. V was clipped by 3 bases and J by 2 bases, with 12 bases between them. CDR3 length: 15 residues.

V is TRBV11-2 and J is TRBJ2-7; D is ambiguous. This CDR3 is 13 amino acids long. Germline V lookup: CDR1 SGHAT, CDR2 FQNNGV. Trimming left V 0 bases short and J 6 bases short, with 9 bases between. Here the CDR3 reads CASSLEAAAEQYF. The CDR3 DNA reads TGTGCCAGCAGCTTAGAGGCAGCAGCCGAGCAGTACTTC.

DNA for the CDR3: TGTGCCAGCAGCTTAGAAGGGAATGGGGAGCTGTTTTTT. It translates to CASSLEGNGELFF. The chain uses TRBV11-2 and TRBJ2-2; D unresolved. The CDR3 runs to 13 residues. V was pared by 0 bases and J by 8 bases, with 7 bases between. Germline CDR1 SGHAT, CDR2 FQNNGV.

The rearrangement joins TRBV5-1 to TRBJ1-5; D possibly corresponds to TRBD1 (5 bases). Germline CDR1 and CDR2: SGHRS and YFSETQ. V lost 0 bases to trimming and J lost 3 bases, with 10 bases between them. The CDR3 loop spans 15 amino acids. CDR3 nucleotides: TGCGCCAGCAGCTTGGAGGGGTTGGACAATCAGCCCCAGCATTTT. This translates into CASSLEGLDNQPQHF.

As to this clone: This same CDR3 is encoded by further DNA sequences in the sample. The CDR3, as DNA: TGTGCCAGCAGTTTAGGACAGGGGGGCTCACCCCTCCACTTT. Translation gives CASSLGQGGSPLHF. The chain is built from TRBV27 and TRBJ1-6; 10 bases map to TRBD1. The length of the CDR3 is 14 residues. Trimming cost V 2 bases and J 10 bases; bases outside gene matches: 2. CDR1 is MNHEY and CDR2 is SMNVEV in the germline V gene (reference sequence).

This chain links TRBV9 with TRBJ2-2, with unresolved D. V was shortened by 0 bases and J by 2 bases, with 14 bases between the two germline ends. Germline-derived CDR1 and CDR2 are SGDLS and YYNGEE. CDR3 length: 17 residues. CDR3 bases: TGTGCCAGCAGCGTAGTCGGGCATGTGGGTAACACCGGGGAGCTGTTTTTT. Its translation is CASSVVGHVGNTGELFF.

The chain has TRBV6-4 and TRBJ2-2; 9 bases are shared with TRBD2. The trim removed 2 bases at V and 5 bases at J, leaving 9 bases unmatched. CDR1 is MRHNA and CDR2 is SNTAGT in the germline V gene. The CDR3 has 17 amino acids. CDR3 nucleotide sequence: TGTGCCAGCAGTGACGTACTAGCGGGCTTTGGTACCGGGGAGCTGTTTTTT. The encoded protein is CASSDVLAGFGTGELFF.

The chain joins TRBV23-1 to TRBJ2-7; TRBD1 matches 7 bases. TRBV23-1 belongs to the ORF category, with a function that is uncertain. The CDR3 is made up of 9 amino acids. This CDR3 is CAVGDRQYF. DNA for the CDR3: TGCGCGGTCGGGGACAGACAGTACTTC.

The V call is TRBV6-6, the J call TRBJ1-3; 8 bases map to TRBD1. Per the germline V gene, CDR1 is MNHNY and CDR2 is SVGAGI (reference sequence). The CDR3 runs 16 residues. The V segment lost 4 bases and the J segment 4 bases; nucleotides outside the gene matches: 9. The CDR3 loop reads CASSSRQQGVGNTIYF. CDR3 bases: TGTGCCAGCAGTTCGCGACAACAGGGGGTGGGAAACACCATATATTTT.

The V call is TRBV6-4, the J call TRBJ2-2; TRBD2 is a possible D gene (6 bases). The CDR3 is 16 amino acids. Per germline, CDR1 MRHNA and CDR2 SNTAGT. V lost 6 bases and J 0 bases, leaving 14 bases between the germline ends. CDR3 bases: TGTGCCAGCAGAGCCACCGGGACTGCGAACACCGGGGAGCTGTTTTTT. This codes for CASRATGTANTGELFF.

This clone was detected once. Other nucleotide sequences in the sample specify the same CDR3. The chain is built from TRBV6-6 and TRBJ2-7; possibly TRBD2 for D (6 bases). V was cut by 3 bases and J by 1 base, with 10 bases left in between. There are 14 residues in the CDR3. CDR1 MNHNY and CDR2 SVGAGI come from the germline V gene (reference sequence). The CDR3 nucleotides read TGTGCCAGCAGTTATGGCGGGATTTCCTACGAGCAGTACTTC. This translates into CASSYGGISYEQYF.

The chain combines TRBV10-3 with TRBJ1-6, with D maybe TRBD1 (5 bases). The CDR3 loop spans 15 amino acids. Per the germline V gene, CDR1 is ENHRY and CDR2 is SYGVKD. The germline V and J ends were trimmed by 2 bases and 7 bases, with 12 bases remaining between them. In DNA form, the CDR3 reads TGTGCCATCAGTGAGGGCTTCGGGGGGAATTCACCCCTCCACTTT. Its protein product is CAISEGFGGNSPLHF.

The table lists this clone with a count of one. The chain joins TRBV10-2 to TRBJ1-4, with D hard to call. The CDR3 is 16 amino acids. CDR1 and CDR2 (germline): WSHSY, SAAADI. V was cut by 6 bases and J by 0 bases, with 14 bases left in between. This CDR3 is CASSQNGGATNEKLFF. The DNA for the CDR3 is TGCGCCAGCAGCCAGAATGGCGGTGCAACTAATGAAAAACTGTTTTTT.

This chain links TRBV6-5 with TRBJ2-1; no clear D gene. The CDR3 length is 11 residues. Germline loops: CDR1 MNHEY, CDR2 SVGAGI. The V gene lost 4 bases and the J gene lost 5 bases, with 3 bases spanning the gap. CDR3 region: CASSLNNEQFF. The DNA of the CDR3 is TGTGCCAGCAGTTTGAACAATGAGCAGTTCTTC.

The CDR3 reads CASRLRQVTNYGYTF. CDR3 sequence (DNA): TGTGCCAGCAGACTTAGACAGGTTACGAACTATGGCTACACCTTC. The chain joins TRBV5-6 to TRBJ1-2, with a possible D match to TRBD1 (6 bases). The germline V and J ends were trimmed by 5 bases and 2 bases, with 16 bases remaining between them. The CDR3 length is 15 residues. The germline V gene has CDR1 SGHDT and CDR2 YYEEEE.